These 28 T cell receptor beta chains originate from one sample sequenced in a study of monozygotic twins with inflammatory bowel disease. Reanalyzing the 5' RACE reads, TCRdb keeps one entry per CDR3 protein, without DNA. Seen in this sample are about 420,000 distinct CDR3 sequences; the ten most common clones hold more than 2%. Sequencing was done on a sample of blood. The receptors shown here come from a human donor with ulcerative colitis or Crohn's disease, or a healthy co-twin of an affected twin (not recorded which).

The CDR3 protein is CASSQELTGRTDTQYF. The chain recombines TRBV4-3 with TRBJ2-3. The V gene's germline CDR1 is LGHNA and CDR2 YSLEER. The CDR3 is made up of 16 amino acids.

V and J are TRBV7-9 and TRBJ2-7. Germline V gene data show CDR1 as SEHNR and CDR2 as FQNEAQ (reference sequence). The CDR3 has 15 residues. The CDR3 here is CASSLGLGWSYEQYF. The full variable domain, with the rest looked up from reference TRBV7-9 and TRBJ2-7, is DTGVSQNPRHKITKRGQNVTFRCDPISEHNRLYWYRQTLGQGPEFLTYFQNEAQLEKSRLLSDRFSAERPKGSFSTLEIQRTEQGDSAMYLCASSLGLGWSYEQYFGPGTRLTVT.

V and J are TRBV20-1 and TRBJ2-3; TCRdb's D call, TRBD1, is unchecked because there is no DNA. This CDR3 has 14 residues. CDR1 and CDR2 (germline): DFQATT, SNEGSKA (reference sequence). The CDR3 spells CSALLMGGTDTQYF.

The rearrangement links TRBV5-1 to TRBJ2-7; without DNA, the TCRdb call of TRBD1 cannot be checked. Germline V CDR1 and CDR2: SGHRS, YFSETQ. The CDR3 extends over 14 amino acids. CDR3: CASPGQGHSYEQYF.

J is TRBJ2-7 and V is TRBV7-2. The CDR3 totals 15 residues. Germline CDR1 SGHTA, CDR2 FQGNSA. The CDR3 spells CASSLFAQETYEQYF.

The J gene is TRBJ2-2, the V gene TRBV2; TCRdb calls TRBD1, which cannot be checked without DNA. Per the germline V gene, CDR1 is SNHLY and CDR2 is FYNNEI. This CDR3 has 13 amino acids. The CDR3 loop is CASSRGTPGELFF.

V usage is TRBV6-5 and J usage is TRBJ1-1. The CDR3 spans 19 residues. Germline CDR1 is MNHEY and CDR2 is SVGAGI. The CDR3 here is CASSYLSLGTRGPNTEAFF.

The chain couples TRBV27 to TRBJ1-2; TCRdb's D call, TRBD1, is unchecked because there is no DNA. CDR1 MNHEY and CDR2 SMNVEV come from the germline V gene (reference sequence). The CDR3 consists of 15 residues. The CDR3 region is CASSPRQGETYGYAF.

The V call is TRBV12-3 or TRBV12-4, the J call TRBJ1-1; TCRdb calls TRBD1, which cannot be checked without DNA. The CDR3 totals 11 residues. This chain's CDR3 is CASSGRGGAFF.

This chain uses TRBV5-1 with TRBJ2-7; checking the TCRdb D call of TRBD1 is not possible without DNA. Germline CDR1 and CDR2: SGHRS and YFSETQ. The CDR3 is 14 residues long. CDR3 sequence: CASSLTGSSNEQYF.

This sequence joins TRBV29-1 and TRBJ1-2; TCRdb reports TRBD1, a call that lacks DNA to check it against. Per the germline V gene, CDR1 is SQVTM and CDR2 is ANQGSEA. This CDR3 comprises 14 residues. Here the CDR3 reads CSVEPGQLAGGYTF.

V gene TRBV14 combines with J gene TRBJ2-1. CDR3 length equals 13 residues. Germline V gene sequence: CDR1 SGHDN, CDR2 FVKESK. CDR3 loop: CASSPRFYNEQFF.

The chain joins TRBV11-3 to TRBJ2-3; TCRdb picks TRBD2, but there is no DNA to check that call. Looked up from germline, CDR1 is SGHNT and CDR2 is YENEEA. CDR3 size: 16 residues. The CDR3 loop is CASSLEPPARRDTQYF.

V and J are TRBV3-1 and TRBJ1-6. The CDR3 totals 15 residues. Germline CDR1 is LGHDT and CDR2 is YNNKEL (reference sequence). This CDR3 reads CASSQAIGRGSPLHF. Supplemented by reference TRBV3-1 and TRBJ1-6, the full variable domain reads DTAVSQTPKYLVTQMGNDKSIKCEQNLGHDTMYWYKQDSKKFLKIMFSYNNKELIINETVPNRFSPKSPDKAHLNLHINSLELGDSAVYFCASSQAIGRGSPLHFGNGTRLTVT.

The chain carries TRBV5-5 and TRBJ2-2; the D gene TCRdb calls, TRBD1, cannot be checked with no DNA. The CDR3 loop spans 16 amino acids. The germline V gene has CDR1 SGHKS and CDR2 YYEKEE (reference sequence). This chain's CDR3 is CASSGGRGTFTGELFF.

The CDR3 is CASSLEWVSPLHF. The rearrangement links TRBV5-1 to TRBJ1-6. CDR1 and CDR2 (germline): SGHRS, YFSETQ. The CDR3 is 13 amino acids.

V and J are TRBV20-1 and TRBJ2-1; TCRdb returns TRBD2, unconfirmable since there is no DNA. This CDR3 spans 15 amino acids. Germline lookup yields CDR1 DFQATT and CDR2 SNEGSKA (reference sequence). CDR3: CSARSGLAGDNEQFF.

This rearrangement joins TRBV19 to TRBJ1-2. The CDR3 runs 17 residues. The V gene's germline CDR1 is LNHDA and CDR2 SQIVND (reference sequence). CDR3 in amino acids: CATSEDGSSPINYGYTF. Based on the CDR3 plus reference TRBV19 and TRBJ1-2, the full variable domain is DGGITQSPKYLFRKEGQNVTLSCEQNLNHDAMYWYRQDPGQGLRLIYYSQIVNDFQKGDIAEGYSVSREKKESFPLTVTSAQKNPTAFYLCATSEDGSSPINYGYTFGSGTRLTVV.

The chain has TRBV5-6 and TRBJ1-5. The germline V gene encodes CDR1 SGHDT and CDR2 YYEEEE. The CDR3 has 13 residues. CDR3 amino acids: CASSRDGSGPQHF.

The V gene is TRBV4-3, the J gene TRBJ1-1. Germline V gene sequence: CDR1 LGHNA, CDR2 YSLEER. This CDR3 contains 15 residues. The CDR3 reads CASSQDGGGDTEAFF.

Here the CDR3 reads CASLPGLADYNEQFF. The chain links TRBV7-2 to TRBJ2-1; TCRdb selects TRBD2, and the lack of DNA leaves this call unchecked. Looked up from germline, CDR1 is SGHTA and CDR2 is FQGNSA. The CDR3 length is 15 residues.

The chain employs TRBV20-1 and TRBJ2-7; the TCRdb D gene call, TRBD2, has no DNA to confirm it. The CDR3 consists of 14 residues. Germline V lookup: CDR1 DFQATT, CDR2 SNEGSKA (reference sequence). The CDR3 loop is CSAGTSGGRVEQYF.

The CDR3 protein is CASSRGAGKQFF. V is TRBV18 and J is TRBJ2-1; no DNA is available, so the TRBD1 call from TCRdb remains unchecked. Germline CDR1 KGHSH, CDR2 LQKENI. The length of the CDR3 is 12 residues.

This chain links TRBV6-2 or TRBV6-3 with TRBJ2-3; TCRdb indicates TRBD2, and absent DNA this call remains unverified. Germline assignment: CDR1 MNHEY and CDR2 SVGEGT. This CDR3 has 14 residues. The CDR3 sequence is CASSYGRAGNTQYF.

The V gene is TRBV30, the J gene TRBJ2-2. The germline V gene encodes CDR1 GTSNPN and CDR2 SVGIG (reference sequence). This CDR3 spans 14 amino acids. The CDR3 here is CAWSDGGVTGELFF.

This chain joins TRBV7-3 and TRBJ2-3; TCRdb's D gene call, TRBD1, goes unchecked for lack of DNA. Germline loops: CDR1 SGHTA, CDR2 FQGTGA. This CDR3 contains 16 residues. The CDR3 sequence is CASSAPTRRGTDTQYF.

This chain connects TRBV4-1 to TRBJ2-1; lacking DNA, the TRBD2 call made by TCRdb goes unchecked. Germline CDR1 reads MGHRA; CDR2 reads YSYEKL. The CDR3 consists of 16 residues. The CDR3 reads CASSVSGTSSYNEQFF.

The J gene is TRBJ1-1, the V gene TRBV29-1; the TRBD1 assignment by TCRdb is unverifiable without DNA. Looked up from germline, CDR1 is SQVTM and CDR2 is ANQGSEA. The CDR3 sequence is 13 residues long. CDR3 sequence reads: CSVQTSPDTEAFF.